The 16 T cell receptor beta chains given below trace back to one sample, sequenced in a study of T cells after yellow fever vaccination. TCRdb recomputed calls from the 5' RACE reads with MiXCR, one row per CDR3 protein. The sample lists 180,000 or so distinct CDR3 sequences; approximately 11% were seen once. This sample comprised CD8+ T cells sorted from PBMCs, obtained 15 days after the yellow fever booster vaccination. These TCRs come from a man aged 18 to 35 who received the YFV17D yellow fever vaccine.

This clonotype has more than one count but fewer than ten. This sequence joins TRBV7-9 and TRBJ1-2; tentatively, D is TRBD1 (5 bases). This CDR3 has 15 amino acids. Germline CDR1 and CDR2: SEHNR and FQNEAQ (reference sequence). The V end was cut by 2 bases, the J end by 0 bases, with 10 bases between. The CDR3 sequence: CASSLSSGSNYGYTF. CDR3 DNA: TGTGCCAGCAGCTTATCTTCAGGGTCTAACTATGGCTACACCTTC.

This chain links TRBV13 with TRBJ2-1; TRBD1 or TRBD2 may be the D gene (5 bases each). The CDR3 runs to 14 residues. Germline V gives CDR1 PRHDT, CDR2 FYEKMQ (reference sequence). V was trimmed by 5 bases and J by 6 bases, leaving 14 bases between them. The CDR3 here is CASSLRDGTNEQFF. CDR3 coding DNA: TGTGCCAGCAGCCTCCGGGACGGAACCAATGAGCAGTTCTTC.

Note on this clonotype: One end of the junction does not line up with germline, which may come from a read error. V and J are TRBV24-1 and TRBJ2-5, with 7 bases matching TRBD1. The germline CDR1 and CDR2 sequences are KGHDR and SFDVKD. The CDR3 sequence is 13 residues long. The CDR3 nucleotides are TGTGCCACCAGTGATTCCAAGGGGACAGCTCACACCTTC. Translating gives CATSDSKGTAHTF.

In its sample, this clonotype was seen once. The rearrangement links TRBV29-1 to TRBJ2-5; the D gene is possibly TRBD1 (6 bases). V dropped 4 bases and J dropped 4 bases, with 13 bases sitting between them. The CDR3 has 13 amino acids. Germline values: CDR1 SQVTM, CDR2 ANQGSEA. CDR3 region: CSVVLRTVETQYF. The CDR3 bases are TGCAGCGTTGTCTTGAGGACAGTAGAGACCCAGTACTTC.

This clonotype was observed many times. The rearrangement joins TRBV29-1 to TRBJ2-1; 7 bases line up with TRBD2. The ends lost 4 bases at V and 6 bases at J; junction bases unmatched: 6. Germline loops: CDR1 SQVTM, CDR2 ANQGSEA. The CDR3 has 13 amino acids. For the CDR3, the DNA is TGCAGCGTTGGTCTAGCGGACTTCAATGAGCAGTTCTTC. The encoded protein is CSVGLADFNEQFF.

On this clonotype: With a much larger clone just one base away, this may be a read error. This chain links TRBV4-3 with TRBJ2-5; TRBD2 matches 7 bases. CDR1 is LGHNA and CDR2 is YSLEER in the germline V gene. This CDR3 spans 15 amino acids. After removal of 2 bases from V and 5 bases from J, the junction contained 8 bases not matched to a gene. CDR3 loop: CASSQPRGDLETQYF. The DNA for the CDR3 is TGCGCCAGCAGCCAACCCCGGGGGGACCTGGAGACCCAGTACTTC.

The chain carries TRBV28 and TRBJ2-3, with 7 bases that match TRBD1. V gave up 1 base and J gave up 14 bases; unmatched junction bases: 12. The CDR3 loop spans 14 amino acids. Germline V lookup: CDR1 MDHEN, CDR2 SYDVKM. CDR3 in amino acids: CASSLYRVTGPGYF. In DNA form, the CDR3 reads TGTGCCAGCAGTTTATACCGAGTGACAGGGCCAGGGTATTTT.

The chain employs TRBV12-3 or TRBV12-4 and TRBJ2-5, with 7 bases that match TRBD1. The CDR3 sequence is 15 residues long. J gave up 2 bases and V 5 bases, and 8 bases lay outside the gene matches. The CDR3: CASSSRDSTQETQYF. CDR3 DNA sequence: TGTGCCAGCAGTAGCCGGGACAGCACACAAGAGACCCAGTACTTC.

This clonotype was seen at least ten times. The rearrangement links TRBV12-3 or TRBV12-4 to TRBJ2-7; D gene uncertain. V gave up 2 bases and J gave up 0 bases, with 5 bases separating them. CDR3 length: 13 residues. The DNA for the CDR3 is TGTGCCAGCAGTTTAACACCCTCCTACGAGCAGTACGTC. The encoded protein is CASSLTPSYEQYV.

In nucleotides, the CDR3 is TGCGCCAGCAGCCATCCGGGGGGAGGGGGCACAGATACGCAGTATTTT. This gives the protein CASSHPGGGGTDTQYF. The chain employs TRBV4-1 and TRBJ2-3; 7 bases align to TRBD2. Per germline, CDR1 MGHRA and CDR2 YSYEKL. The CDR3 covers 16 residues. V dropped 3 bases and J dropped 1; count of bases not matched to a gene: 7.

The chain links TRBV5-1 to TRBJ1-1, with D hard to call. From germline, CDR1 is SGHRS and CDR2 YFSETQ. The CDR3 extends over 13 amino acids. V lost 3 bases and J lost 7, with 13 bases in between. The CDR3 DNA is TGCGCCAGCAGCTCAAGAGACCGGAATGAAGCTTTCTTT. This gives the protein CASSSRDRNEAFF.

The V gene is TRBV7-2, the J gene TRBJ2-2; TRBD1 is a possible D gene (6 bases). Germline loops: CDR1 SGHTA, CDR2 FQGNSA. The CDR3 extends over 17 amino acids. V lost 5 bases and J lost 2, with 18 bases in between. CDR3 in DNA: TGTGCCAGCAGCCCGATCGGTGGGGGCGACAACACCGGGGAGCTGTTTTTT. Translated, it gives CASSPIGGGDNTGELFF.

The rearrangement links TRBV24-1 to TRBJ1-1; no reliable D call. Germline CDR1 KGHDR, CDR2 SFDVKD. The CDR3 length is 13 residues. V lost 3 bases, J lost 8 bases, and 12 bases lay in between. CDR3 sequence (DNA): TGTGCCACCAGTGATCCTGGACGGGCCGAAGCTTTCTTT. Its translation is CATSDPGRAEAFF.

The genes are TRBV7-6 and TRBJ2-7; the D gene is possibly TRBD2 (5 bases). CDR1 is SGHVS, CDR2 FNYEAQ, per germline. Trimming removed 5 bases at V and 3 bases at J, with 11 bases between. The CDR3 runs to 13 residues. CDR3 in amino acids: CASSVGDHYEQYF. The CDR3 bases are TGTGCCAGCAGCGTCGGGGATCACTACGAGCAGTACTTC. The full variable domain, completed using reference TRBV7-6 and TRBJ2-7, is GAGVSQSPRYKVTKRGQDVALRCDPISGHVSLYWYRQALGQGPEFLTYFNYEAQQDKSGLPNDRFSAERPEGSISTLTIQRTEQRDSAMYRCASSVGDHYEQYFGPGTRLTVT.

This clonotype has more than one count but fewer than ten. This chain connects TRBV7-9 to TRBJ2-5; no clear D gene. CDR1 SEHNR and CDR2 FQNEAQ come from the germline V gene (reference sequence). The CDR3 is 14 amino acids. V was shortened by 1 base and J by 2 bases, with 8 bases between the two germline ends. The CDR3 coding sequence is TGTGCCAGCAGCTTAGTAGGGAAACAAGAGACCCAGTACTTC. This codes for CASSLVGKQETQYF.

This chain links TRBV6-5 with TRBJ1-2; D might be TRBD1 (6 bases). Trimming took 5 bases from V and 2 from J, leaving 12 bases between them. Per the germline V gene, CDR1 is MNHEY and CDR2 is SVGAGI. This CDR3 is 14 amino acids long. CDR3 region: CASSTGSLNYGYTF. In nucleotides, the CDR3 is TGTGCCAGCAGTACAGGGTCCCTAAACTATGGCTACACCTTC.